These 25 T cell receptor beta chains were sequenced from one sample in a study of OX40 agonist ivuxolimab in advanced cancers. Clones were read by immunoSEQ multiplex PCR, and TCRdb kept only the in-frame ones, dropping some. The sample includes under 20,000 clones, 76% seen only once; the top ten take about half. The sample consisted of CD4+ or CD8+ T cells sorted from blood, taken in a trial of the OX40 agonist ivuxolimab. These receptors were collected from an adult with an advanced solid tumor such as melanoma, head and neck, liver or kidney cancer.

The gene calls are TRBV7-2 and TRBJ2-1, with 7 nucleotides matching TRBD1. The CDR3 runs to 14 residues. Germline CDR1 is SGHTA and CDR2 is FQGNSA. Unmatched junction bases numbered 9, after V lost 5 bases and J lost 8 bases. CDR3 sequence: CASSARQGWYEQFF. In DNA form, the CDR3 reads TGTGCCAGCAGCGCGAGACAGGGTTGGTATGAGCAGTTCTTC.

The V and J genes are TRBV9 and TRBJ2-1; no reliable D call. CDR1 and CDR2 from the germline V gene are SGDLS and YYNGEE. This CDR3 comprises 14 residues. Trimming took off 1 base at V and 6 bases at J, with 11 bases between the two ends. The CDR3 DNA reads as TGTGCCAGCAGCGTACTGCTGACACCCAATGAGCAGTTCTTC. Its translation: CASSVLLTPNEQFF.

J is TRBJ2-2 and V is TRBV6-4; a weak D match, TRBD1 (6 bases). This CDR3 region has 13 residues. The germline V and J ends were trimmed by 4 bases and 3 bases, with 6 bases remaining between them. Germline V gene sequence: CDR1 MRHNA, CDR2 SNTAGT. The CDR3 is CASSGQDTGELFF. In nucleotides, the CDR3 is TGTGCCAGCAGTGGACAGGACACCGGGGAGCTGTTTTTT.

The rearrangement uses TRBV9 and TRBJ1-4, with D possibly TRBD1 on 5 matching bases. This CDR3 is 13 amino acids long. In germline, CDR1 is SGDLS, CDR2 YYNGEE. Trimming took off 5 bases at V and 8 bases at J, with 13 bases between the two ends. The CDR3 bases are TGTGCCAGCAGTCCCTGGGGGGAGGAAAAACTGTTTTTT. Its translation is CASSPWGEEKLFF.

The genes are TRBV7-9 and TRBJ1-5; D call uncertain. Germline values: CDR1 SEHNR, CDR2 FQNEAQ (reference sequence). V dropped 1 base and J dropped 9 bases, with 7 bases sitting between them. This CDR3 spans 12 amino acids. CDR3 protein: CASSLESRPQHF. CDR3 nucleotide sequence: TGTGCCAGCAGCTTAGAATCCAGGCCCCAGCATTTT.

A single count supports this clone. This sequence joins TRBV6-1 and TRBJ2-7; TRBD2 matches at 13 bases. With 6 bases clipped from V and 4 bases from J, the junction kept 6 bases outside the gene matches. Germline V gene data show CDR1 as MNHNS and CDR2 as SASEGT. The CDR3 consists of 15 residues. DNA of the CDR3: TGTGCCAGCAGAGAGGGACTAGCGGGAATTTACGAGCAGTACTTC. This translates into CASREGLAGIYEQYF.

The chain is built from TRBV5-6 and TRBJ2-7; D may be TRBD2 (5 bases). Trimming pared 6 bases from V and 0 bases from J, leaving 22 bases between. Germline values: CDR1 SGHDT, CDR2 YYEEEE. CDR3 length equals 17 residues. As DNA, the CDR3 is TGTGCCAGCACCCTAGCATGGACCTCCCAAAGCTCCTACGAGCAGTACTTC. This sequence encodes CASTLAWTSQSSYEQYF.

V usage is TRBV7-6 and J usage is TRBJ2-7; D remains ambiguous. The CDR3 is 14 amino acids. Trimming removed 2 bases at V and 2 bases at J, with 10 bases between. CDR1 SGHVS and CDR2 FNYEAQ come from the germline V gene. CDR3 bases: TGTGCCAGCAGCTTACCGGGCCGCGCCTACGAGCAGTACTTC. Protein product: CASSLPGRAYEQYF.

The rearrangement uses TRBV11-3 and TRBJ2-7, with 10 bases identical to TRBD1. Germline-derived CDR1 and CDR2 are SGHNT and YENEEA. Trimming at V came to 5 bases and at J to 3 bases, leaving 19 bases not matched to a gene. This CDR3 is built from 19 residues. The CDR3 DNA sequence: TGTGCCAGCAGCCCACGACAGGGGGCGTATAAACTCAACCTCTACGAGCAGTACTTC. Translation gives CASSPRQGAYKLNLYEQYF.

The CDR3 region is CASSRNHYEQYF. The CDR3 bases are TGTGCCAGCAGCCGAAACCACTACGAGCAGTACTTC. V and J are TRBV7-9 and TRBJ2-5; no definite D call. Judging by the DNA end, TRBJ2-7 fits better; the J call may be wrong. Germline V gives CDR1 SEHNR, CDR2 FQNEAQ (reference sequence). The CDR3 loop spans 12 amino acids.

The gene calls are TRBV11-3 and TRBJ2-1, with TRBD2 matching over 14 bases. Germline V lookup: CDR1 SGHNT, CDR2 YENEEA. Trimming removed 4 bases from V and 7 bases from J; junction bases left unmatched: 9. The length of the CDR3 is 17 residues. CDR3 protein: CASSSKSGTSGRNEQFF. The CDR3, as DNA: TGTGCCAGCAGCTCAAAATCCGGGACTAGCGGGAGAAATGAGCAGTTCTTC.

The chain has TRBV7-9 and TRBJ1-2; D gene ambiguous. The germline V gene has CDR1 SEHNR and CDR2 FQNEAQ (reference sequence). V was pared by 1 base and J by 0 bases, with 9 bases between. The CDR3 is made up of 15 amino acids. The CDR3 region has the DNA TGTGCCAGCAGCTTAGGGGCGGGAGCTAACTATGGCTACACCTTC. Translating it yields CASSLGAGANYGYTF.

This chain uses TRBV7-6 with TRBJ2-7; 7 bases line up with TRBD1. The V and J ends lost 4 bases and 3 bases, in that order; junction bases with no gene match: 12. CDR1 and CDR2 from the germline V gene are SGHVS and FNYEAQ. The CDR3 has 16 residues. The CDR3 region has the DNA TGTGCCAGCAGCTCTGAAGCGACAGGGTTAGGCTACGAGCAGTACTTC. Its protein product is CASSSEATGLGYEQYF.

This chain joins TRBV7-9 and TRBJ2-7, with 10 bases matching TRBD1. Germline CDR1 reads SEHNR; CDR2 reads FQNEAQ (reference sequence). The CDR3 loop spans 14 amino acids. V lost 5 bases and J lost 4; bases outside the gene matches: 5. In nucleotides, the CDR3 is TGTGCCAGCAGCCCCGGACAGGGGGGATACGAGCAGTACTTC. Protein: CASSPGQGGYEQYF.

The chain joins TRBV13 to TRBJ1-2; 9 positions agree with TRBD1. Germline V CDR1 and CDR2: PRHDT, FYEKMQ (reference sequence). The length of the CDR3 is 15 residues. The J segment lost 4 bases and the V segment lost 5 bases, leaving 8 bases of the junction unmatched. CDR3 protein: CASSLRTGVVYGYTF. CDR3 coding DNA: TGTGCCAGCAGCCTCAGGACAGGGGTTGTCTATGGCTACACCTTC.

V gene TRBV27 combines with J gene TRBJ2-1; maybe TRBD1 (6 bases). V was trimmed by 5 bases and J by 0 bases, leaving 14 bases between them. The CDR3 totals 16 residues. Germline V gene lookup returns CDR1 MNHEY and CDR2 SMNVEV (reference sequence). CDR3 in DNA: TGTGCCAGCAGTCCCCGGACAGAAAGCTCCTACAATGAGCAGTTCTTC. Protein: CASSPRTESSYNEQFF.

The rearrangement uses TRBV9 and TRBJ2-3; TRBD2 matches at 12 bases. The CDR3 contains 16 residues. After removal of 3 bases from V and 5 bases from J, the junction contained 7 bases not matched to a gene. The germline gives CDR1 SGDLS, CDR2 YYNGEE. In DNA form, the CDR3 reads TGTGCCAGCAGCGGGGGGACTAGCGGGCTGGTAGATACGCAGTATTTT. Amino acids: CASSGGTSGLVDTQYF.

CDR3 in DNA: TGTGCCAGCAACCCAAGCGGGGGAGGAGAAGAGACCCAGTACTTC. Protein product: CASNPSGGGEETQYF. The rearrangement uses TRBV5-4 and TRBJ2-5; TRBD2 matches at 8 bases. The CDR3 loop spans 15 amino acids. Germline trimming cut 6 bases from V and 3 bases from J; bases unmatched to any gene: 10. Germline values: CDR1 SGHNT, CDR2 YYREEE (reference sequence).

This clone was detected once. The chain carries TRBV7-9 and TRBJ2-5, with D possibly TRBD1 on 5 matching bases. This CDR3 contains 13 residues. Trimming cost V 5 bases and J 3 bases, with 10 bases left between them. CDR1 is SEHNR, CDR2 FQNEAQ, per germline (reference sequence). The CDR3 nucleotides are TGTGCCAGCAGCCTAGGGGCAGAAGAGACCCAGTACTTC. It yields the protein CASSLGAEETQYF.

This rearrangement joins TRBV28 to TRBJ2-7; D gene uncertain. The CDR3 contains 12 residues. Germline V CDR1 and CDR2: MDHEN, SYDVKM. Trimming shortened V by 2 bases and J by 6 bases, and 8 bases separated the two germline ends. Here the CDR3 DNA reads TGTGCCAGCAGTTTAAGTTGGTTCGAGCAGTACTTC. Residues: CASSLSWFEQYF.

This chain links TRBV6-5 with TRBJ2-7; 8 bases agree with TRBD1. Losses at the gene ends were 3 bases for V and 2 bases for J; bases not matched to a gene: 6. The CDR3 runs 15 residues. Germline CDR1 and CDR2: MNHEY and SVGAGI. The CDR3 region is CASSYGLTGAYEQYF. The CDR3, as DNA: TGTGCCAGCAGTTATGGGTTGACAGGGGCCTACGAGCAGTACTTC.

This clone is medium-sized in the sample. CDR3 bases: TGTGCCAGCAGTTCTCTAGCGGGAGGCTACAATGAGCAGTTCTTC. It yields the protein CASSSLAGGYNEQFF. The rearrangement joins TRBV6-1 to TRBJ2-1, with 11 positions matching TRBD2. The CDR3 extends over 15 amino acids. Looked up from germline, CDR1 is MNHNS and CDR2 is SASEGT. The junction had 3 bases not matched to a gene; V was cut back by 5 bases and J by 3 bases.

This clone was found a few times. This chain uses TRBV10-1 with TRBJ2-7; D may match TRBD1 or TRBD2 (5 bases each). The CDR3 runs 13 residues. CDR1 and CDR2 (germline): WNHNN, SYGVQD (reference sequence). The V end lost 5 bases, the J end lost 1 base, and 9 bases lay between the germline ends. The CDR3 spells CASSRGPSYEQYF. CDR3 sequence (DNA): TGCGCCAGCAGTCGGGGACCATCCTACGAGCAGTACTTC.

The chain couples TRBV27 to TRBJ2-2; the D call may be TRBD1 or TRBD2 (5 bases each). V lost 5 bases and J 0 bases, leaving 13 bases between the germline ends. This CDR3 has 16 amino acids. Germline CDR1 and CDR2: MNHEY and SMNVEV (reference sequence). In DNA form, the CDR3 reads TGTGCCAGCAGTCCTCAGGGACGGGCGAACACCGGGGAGCTGTTTTTT. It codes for CASSPQGRANTGELFF.

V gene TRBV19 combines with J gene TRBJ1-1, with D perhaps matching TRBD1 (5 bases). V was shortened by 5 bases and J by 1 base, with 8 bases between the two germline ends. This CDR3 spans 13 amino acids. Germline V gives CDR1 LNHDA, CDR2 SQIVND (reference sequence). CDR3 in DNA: TGTGCCAGTAGTCAGGGAGGGAACACTGAAGCTTTCTTT. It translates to CASSQGGNTEAFF.